This T cell receptor (beta chain) came from a study of T cells in Graves' hyperthyroidism and ophthalmopathy. Findings and caveats of the study: Also found in blood were most expanded thyroid clonotypes above 0.001.

Of note for this clonotype: No antigen is known for it.

The CDR3 regions of TCR beta were amplified from RNA transcripts. HTBI primers were used for first-round RT-PCR of the TCR CDR3. TCRdb re-called the multiplex PCR reads with MiXCR, one entry per CDR3 protein. The sample includes hundreds of thousands of distinct CDR3 sequences, about 45% seen only once; the top ten take 7% to 7.5%. This TCR came from an adult man with Graves' disease, either hyperthyroidism or ophthalmopathy (not recorded which). The sample consisted of peripheral blood or thyroid tissue (not recorded which).

For the CDR3, the DNA is TGTGCCAGCAGTGACTCGGGACATATGAACACTGAAGCTTTCTTT. It specifies CASSDSGHMNTEAFF. The V gene is TRBV6-4, the J gene TRBJ1-1; TRBD1 is a possible D gene (6 bases). The CDR3 length is 15 residues. V was pared by 0 bases and J by 0 bases, with 8 bases between. CDR1 and CDR2 from the germline V gene are MRHNA and SNTAGT.